A selection of T cell receptor beta chains follows, all from one sample in a study of radiation and T cells in renal cell carcinoma. Here immunoSEQ multiplex PCR was the method, and the copy in TCRdb shows in-frame clones only, minus some. The repertoire holds around 170,000 clones, with approximately 90% as singletons. The sample consisted of blood, taken from a patient whose treatment included radiotherapy and nephrectomy. These receptor sequences come from a woman in her fifties or sixties with renal cell carcinoma. Each CDR3 is given with its conserved first and last residue. D genes are given only for firm matches. The size field is filled for only some rows; it gives once, few, many or a size class.

V	J	size	D	length	CDR3	DNA
TRBV9	TRBJ2-1	.	.	12	CASSEGIEEQFF	TGTGCCAGCAGTGAGGGGATCGAAGAGCAGTTCTTC
TRBV19	TRBJ1-1	once	.	16	CASRAPGELRNTEAFF	TGTGCCAGTAGGGCACCAGGGGAATTGCGGAACACTGAAGCTTTCTTT
TRBV6-6	TRBJ1-3	.	TRBD1	14	CASRGTGSGNTIYF	TGTGCCAGCAGGGGGACAGGGTCCGGGAACACCATATATTTT
TRBV29-1	TRBJ1-1	.	.	13	CSVTGQKNTEAFF	TGCAGCGTTACCGGACAGAAGAACACTGAAGCTTTCTTT
TRBV6-5	TRBJ2-7	once	TRBD1	15	CASSPGQGSTYEQYF	TGTGCCAGCAGCCCAGGACAGGGAAGTACCTACGAGCAGTACTTC
TRBV7-2	TRBJ1-4	once	TRBD1	14	CASSFRTGEEKLFF	TGTGCCAGCAGCTTCAGGACAGGGGAAGAAAAACTGTTTTTT
TRBV25-1	TRBJ2-5	.	TRBD1	14	CASAGTGGWGTQYF	TGTGCCAGCGCAGGGACAGGGGGCTGGGGGACCCAGTACTTC
TRBV10-2	TRBJ2-3	.	TRBD1	15	CASSESGTRRDRGDF	TGCGCCAGCAGTGAGTCGGGGACTCGCCGGGACAGGGGGGATTTT
TRBV6-5	TRBJ1-5	.	TRBD1	15	CASSPDRGPRQPQHF	TGTGCCAGCTCTCCGGACAGGGGGCCAAGACAGCCCCAGCATTTT
TRBV9	TRBJ2-7	.	.	13	CASSGGDHYEQYF	TGTGCCAGCAGCGGCGGGGACCACTACGAGCAGTACTTC
TRBV18	TRBJ2-3	.	TRBD2	15	CASSPTTGGRSTQYF	TGTGCCAGCTCACCGACGACGGGGGGGCGAAGTACGCAGTATTTT
TRBV15	TRBJ2-3	.	.	17	CATSRDRRAGWTDTQYF	TGTGCCACCAGCAGAGATCGGCGGGCAGGGTGGACAGATACGCAGTATTTT
TRBV6-1	TRBJ2-7	.	.	13	CASSGRDGYEQYF	TGTGCCAGCAGTGGAAGGGATGGGTACGAGCAGTACTTC
TRBV6-1	TRBJ1-1	.	.	14	CASSEGRAQEEAFF	TGTGCCAGCAGTGAAGGCAGGGCACAAGAGGAAGCTTTCTTT
TRBV2	TRBJ1-1	.	.	15	CASSEKEVLDTEAFF	TGTGCCAGCAGTGAAAAGGAAGTTTTGGACACTGAAGCTTTCTTT
TRBV4-3	TRBJ2-7	.	TRBD1	14	CASSPGQGLYEQYF	TGCGCCAGCAGCCCGGGACAGGGGTTGTACGAGCAGTACTTC
TRBV6-6	TRBJ1-1	.	.	15	CASSYQQGGNTEAFF	TGTGCCAGCAGTTACCAACAGGGAGGGAACACTGAAGCTTTCTTT
TRBV19	TRBJ1-2	.	TRBD1	17	CASSMGPTGGSPYGYTF	TGTGCCAGTAGTATGGGGCCAACAGGGGGTTCTCCCTATGGCTACACCTTC
TRBV25-1	TRBJ2-5	.	.	14	CASSEFGTSETQYF	TGTGCCAGCAGTGAATTCGGGACATCAGAGACCCAGTACTTC
TRBV7-3	TRBJ2-3	.	TRBD2	15	CASSLSSGGADTQYF	TGTGCCAGCAGCTTATCGAGCGGGGGCGCAGATACGCAGTATTTT
TRBV7-6	TRBJ2-7	.	.	12	CASSFADREQYF	TGTGCCAGCAGCTTTGCCGATCGCGAGCAGTACTTC
TRBV5-4	TRBJ2-5	.	.	16	CASSFKNGGSRETQYF	TGTGCCAGCAGCTTTAAAAACGGGGGATCCCGGGAGACCCAGTACTTC
TRBV7-2	TRBJ1-4	once	TRBD1	17	CASSLTGARGTNEKLFF	TGTGCCAGCAGTCTGACAGGGGCGAGAGGAACTAATGAAAAACTGTTTTTT
TRBV2	TRBJ1-1	few	.	11	CASKAGPEAFF	TGTGCCAGCAAGGCGGGGCCTGAAGCTTTCTTT
TRBV9	TRBJ2-3	.	.	13	CASSVEGVVTQYF	TGTGCCAGCAGCGTAGAGGGGGTGGTCACGCAGTATTTT
TRBV5-4	TRBJ2-5	.	TRBD2	15	CASSFLAGTGETQYF	TGTGCCAGCAGCTTCCTAGCGGGGACGGGGGAGACCCAGTACTTC
TRBV2	TRBJ2-7	.	.	13	CASITGIESEQYF	TGTGCCAGCATTACGGGGATCGAGAGCGAGCAGTACTTC
TRBV20-1	TRBJ1-1	.	.	11	CSAVDNTEAFF	TGCAGTGCTGTTGACAACACTGAAGCTTTCTTT
TRBV6-5	TRBJ2-2	.	.	12	CASKGINGELFF	TGTGCCAGTAAGGGGATTAACGGGGAGCTGTTTTTT
TRBV7-2	TRBJ1-4	.	.	16	CASSLSPWGTNEKLFF	TGTGCCAGCAGCTTATCTCCGTGGGGAACTAATGAAAAACTGTTTTTT
TRBV19	TRBJ2-7	.	TRBD1	15	CASSISAGGPLEQYF	TGTGCCAGTAGTATAAGTGCAGGGGGCCCGCTGGAGCAGTACTTC
TRBV6-5	TRBJ1-2	.	TRBD1	15	CASRETGTGARGYTF	TGTGCCAGCAGGGAAACCGGGACAGGGGCGCGCGGCTACACCTTC
TRBV9	TRBJ2-3	.	.	15	CASSGGTHRTDTQYF	TGTGCCAGCAGTGGAGGAACCCACCGCACAGATACGCAGTATTTT
TRBV6-5	TRBJ1-2	.	.	15	CASSYSGQGTSGYTF	TGTGCCAGCAGTTACTCGGGGCAGGGGACGAGTGGCTACACCTTC
TRBV9	TRBJ1-3	once	TRBD1	17	CASSPGQGGYSGNTIYF	TGTGCCAGCAGCCCCGGACAGGGGGGATACTCTGGAAACACCATATATTTT
TRBV2	TRBJ2-5	.	TRBD2	15	CASSGASGTQETQYF	TGTGCCAGCAGTGGTGCTAGCGGGACCCAAGAGACCCAGTACTTC
TRBV11-2	TRBJ1-3	.	.	16	CASSPPGISSGNTIYF	TGTGCCAGCAGCCCTCCGGGGATAAGCTCTGGAAACACCATATATTTT
TRBV6-1	TRBJ1-4	.	TRBD1	15	CASSEQGAPGEKLFF	TGTGCCAGCAGTGAGCAGGGGGCTCCTGGAGAAAAACTGTTTTTT
TRBV19	TRBJ2-3	once	TRBD2	14	CASRAGGGTDTQYF	TGTGCCTCCCGGGCGGGGGGAGGCACAGATACGCAGTATTTT
TRBV4-3	TRBJ2-7	.	.	14	CASSQGTGTYEQYF	TGCGCCAGCAGCCAAGGGACGGGAACCTACGAGCAGTACTTC
TRBV10-3	TRBJ2-1	once	.	13	CAISAGTAVDQFF	TGTGCCATCAGCGCTGGGACGGCGGTCGATCAGTTCTTC
TRBV5-1	TRBJ1-3	once	.	15	CASSPYQGTGNTIYF	TGCGCCAGCAGCCCGTACCAGGGGACGGGAAACACCATATATTTT
TRBV5-8	TRBJ2-3	.	.	13	CASSSLRRDTQYF	TGTGCCAGCAGCTCTCTACGGAGAGATACGCAGTATTTT
TRBV6-1	TRBJ2-7	.	.	13	CASRFQGKGEQYF	TGTGCCAGCAGATTCCAGGGAAAAGGCGAGCAGTACTTC
TRBV19	TRBJ1-2	few	TRBD1	14	CASSTTGVNSGYTF	TGTGCCAGTAGTACCACAGGGGTGAACTCTGGCTACACCTTC
TRBV5-8	TRBJ1-5	.	.	12	CASSLDNQPQHF	TGTGCCAGCAGCTTAGACAATCAGCCCCAGCATTTT
TRBV2	TRBJ2-3	.	TRBD2	14	CASGERGVTDTQYF	TGTGCCAGCGGGGAGCGGGGGGTCACAGATACGCAGTATTTT
TRBV19	TRBJ1-1	.	.	15	CASSGAFWGRTEAFF	TGTGCCAGTAGTGGAGCTTTTTGGGGGAGAACTGAAGCTTTCTTT
TRBV2	TRBJ1-6	few	.	14	CASSGFINNSPLHF	TGTGCCAGCAGTGGCTTCATCAATAATTCACCCCTCCACTTT
TRBV19	TRBJ2-3	.	.	13	CASSKDRGDTQYF	TGTGCCAGTAGTAAAGACCGCGGGGATACGCAGTATTTT